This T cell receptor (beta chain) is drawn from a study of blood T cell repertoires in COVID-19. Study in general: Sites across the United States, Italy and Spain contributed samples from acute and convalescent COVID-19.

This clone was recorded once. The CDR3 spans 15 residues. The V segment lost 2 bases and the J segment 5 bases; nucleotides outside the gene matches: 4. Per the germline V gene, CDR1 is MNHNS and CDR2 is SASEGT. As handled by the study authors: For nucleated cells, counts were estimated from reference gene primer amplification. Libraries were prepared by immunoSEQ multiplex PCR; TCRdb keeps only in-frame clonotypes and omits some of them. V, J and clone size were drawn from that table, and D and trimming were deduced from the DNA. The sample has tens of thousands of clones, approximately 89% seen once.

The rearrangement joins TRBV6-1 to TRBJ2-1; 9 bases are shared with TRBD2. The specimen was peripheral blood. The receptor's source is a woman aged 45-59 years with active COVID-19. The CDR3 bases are TGTGCCAGCAGTGAATGGGCTAGCGGGAACAATGAGCAGTTCTTC. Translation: CASSEWASGNNEQFF.